A single sample is the source of the 3 T cell receptor beta chains below, sequenced in a study of shared clonotypes between healthy human individuals (dated by TCRdb to 2020 to 2021). Receptor libraries were prepared by the immunoSEQ multiplex PCR assay. TCRdb retrieved this table from immuneACCESS and kept in-frame rearrangements only. Not all clones are present; in checked studies, unresolved V genes account for under half, and no reason is known for the remainder. The sample table holds 110,000 or so clones, of which approximately 70% were seen once. The ten largest make up just under 25% of the sample. Sequencing input: memory CD8+ T cells sorted from blood. The cell subset or site label on this specimen signifies: CD45RO+ cells pooled with CCR7-negative TemRA cells. The receptors were gathered from a woman aged 25 to 39 in good health.

This chain links TRBV10-1 with TRBJ1-4, with D unresolved. V gave up 6 bases and J gave up 0 bases, with 14 bases separating them. CDR1 WNHNN and CDR2 SYGVQD come from the germline V gene (reference sequence). The CDR3 covers 16 residues. CDR3 nucleotides: TGCGCCAGCAGAATCCAGGACGGGTCAACTAATGAAAAACTGTTTTTT. Protein sequence: CASRIQDGSTNEKLFF.

The chain is built from TRBV10-3 and TRBJ2-7, with D maybe TRBD1 (5 bases). Trimming cost V 0 bases and J 5 bases, with 14 bases left between them. The CDR3 runs 15 residues. The germline V gene has CDR1 ENHRY and CDR2 SYGVKD. CDR3: CAISESGTGAHEQYF. CDR3 DNA: TGTGCCATCAGTGAGTCGGGAACAGGTGCCCACGAGCAGTACTTC.

Comment on this clone: A read error likely explains this, since a far larger clone differs by one base. The chain has TRBV4-2 and TRBJ1-2; D is ambiguous. CDR1 is LGHNA, CDR2 YNFKEQ, per germline. The ends were cut back, 5 bases at V and 1 base at J, with 5 bases in the middle. This CDR3 comprises 12 residues. CDR3 coding DNA: TGTGCCAGCAGCTTAGATAACTATGGCTACACCTTC. Encoded protein: CASSLDNYGYTF.